This TCR beta chain is drawn from a study of cytomegalovirus exposure and HLA in healthy donors. The sample holds a few counts of this clone. Antigen: not known. The CDR3 is 15 amino acids. CDR1 is MNHNS, CDR2 SASEGT, per germline. With V trimmed by 8 bases and J by 3 bases, 10 bases remained unmatched. PCR was performed using 60 Vbeta and 13 Jbeta primers. Repertoires were generated with immunoSEQ multiplex PCR, while TCRdb's copy carries only in-frame clones and drops some. Of 75,000 to 100,000 clones in the sample, around 64% are singletons; the top ten hold 3.2%. Study-level findings and limits: In vitro, a few CMV-associated chains proved specific for CMV antigens. Owing to their indistinguishability, certain V segments, notably TRBV6-2 and TRBV6-3, were excluded. According to an earlier analysis, most TCR beta V segments yielded productive rearrangements about 87% or about 30% of the time.

The sequenced sample was PBMCs. J is TRBJ1-3 and V is TRBV6-1, with 7 positions matching TRBD1. This clonotype was obtained from a man aged 55-75 years in good health and CMV-seronegative. For the CDR3, the DNA is TGTGCCAGCGCTCCGGACAGGTTCTTTGGAAACACCATATATTTT. This sequence encodes CASAPDRFFGNTIYF.